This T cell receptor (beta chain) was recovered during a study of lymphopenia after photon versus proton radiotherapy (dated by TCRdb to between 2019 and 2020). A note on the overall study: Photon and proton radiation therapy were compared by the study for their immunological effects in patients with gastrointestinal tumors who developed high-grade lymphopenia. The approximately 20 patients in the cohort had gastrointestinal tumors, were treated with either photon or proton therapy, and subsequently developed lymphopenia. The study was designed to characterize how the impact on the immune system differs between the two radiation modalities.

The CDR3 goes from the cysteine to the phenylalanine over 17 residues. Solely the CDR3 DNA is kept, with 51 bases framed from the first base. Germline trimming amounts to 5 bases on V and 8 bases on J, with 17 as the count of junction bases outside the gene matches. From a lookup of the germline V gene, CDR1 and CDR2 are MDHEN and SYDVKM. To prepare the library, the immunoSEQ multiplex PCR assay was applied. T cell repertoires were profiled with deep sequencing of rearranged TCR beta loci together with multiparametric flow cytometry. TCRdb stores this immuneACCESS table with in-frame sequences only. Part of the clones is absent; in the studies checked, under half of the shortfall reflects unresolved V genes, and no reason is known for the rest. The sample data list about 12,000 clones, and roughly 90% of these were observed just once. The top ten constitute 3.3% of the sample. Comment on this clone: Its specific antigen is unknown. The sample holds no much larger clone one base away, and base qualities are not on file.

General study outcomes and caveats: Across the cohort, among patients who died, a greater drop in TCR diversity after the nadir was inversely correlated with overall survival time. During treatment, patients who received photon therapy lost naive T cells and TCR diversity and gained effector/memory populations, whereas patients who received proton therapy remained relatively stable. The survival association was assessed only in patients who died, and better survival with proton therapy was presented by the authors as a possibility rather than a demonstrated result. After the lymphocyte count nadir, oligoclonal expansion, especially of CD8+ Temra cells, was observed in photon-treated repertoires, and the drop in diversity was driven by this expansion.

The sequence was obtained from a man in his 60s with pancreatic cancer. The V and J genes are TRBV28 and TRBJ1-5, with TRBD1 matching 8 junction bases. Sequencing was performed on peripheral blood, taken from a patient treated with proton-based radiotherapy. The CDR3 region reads CASSTLSKRQGREPQHF. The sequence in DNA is TGTGCCAGCAGTACATTGTCTAAAAGACAGGGGCGGGAGCCCCAGCATTTT.